This TCR beta chain stems from a study of regulatory T cells in long-lasting Graves disease. The germline gives CDR1 DFQATT, CDR2 SNEGSKA (reference sequence). The V gene lost 4 bases and the J gene lost 1 base, with 13 bases spanning the gap. CDR3 length equals 15 residues. Time point of the sample: newly diagnosed GD, antithyroid drugs for less than 3 months. From PBMCs, RNA was extracted and then used to make the TCR library. For TCR beta, libraries came from iRepertoire HTBI primers and Arm-PCR of CDR3 regions. TCRdb itself ran the multiplex PCR reads through MiXCR, one entry per CDR3 protein. The table has 530,000 or so distinct CDR3 sequences, 15% to 20% seen once. This sample also belongs to another study, concerning T cells in Graves' hyperthyroidism and ophthalmopathy.

Sequenced here: peripheral blood mononuclear cells (PBMCs), sampled at new diagnosis, from a patient treated with antithyroid drugs. This clonotype originated in a man aged 18 to 29 with Graves disease. This chain links TRBV20-1 with TRBJ2-2; possibly TRBD1 for D (6 bases). The CDR3 sequence: CSAKRLTGNTGELFF. The CDR3 region has the DNA TGCAGTGCTAAGCGATTGACAGGGAACACCGGGGAGCTGTTTTTT.